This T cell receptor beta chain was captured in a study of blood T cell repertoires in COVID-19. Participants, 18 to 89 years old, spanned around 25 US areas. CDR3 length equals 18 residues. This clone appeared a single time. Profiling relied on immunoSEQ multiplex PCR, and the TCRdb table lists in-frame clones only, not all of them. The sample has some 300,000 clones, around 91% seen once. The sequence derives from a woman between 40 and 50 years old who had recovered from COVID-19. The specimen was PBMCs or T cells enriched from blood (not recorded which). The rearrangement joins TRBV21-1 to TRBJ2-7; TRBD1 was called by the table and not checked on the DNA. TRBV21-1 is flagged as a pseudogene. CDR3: CASSNTFLVRGISYEQYF. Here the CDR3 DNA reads TGTGCCAGCAGCAATACCTTCCTCGTCAGGGGAATCTCCTACGAGCAGTACTTC.